The 30 T cell receptor beta chains given below trace back to one sample, sequenced in a study of breast tumors, draining lymph nodes, adjacent tissues (TCRdb year 2016). The library was built by means of multiplex PCR. Sequencing took place on an Illumina HiSeq 2000. TCRdb reanalyzed the raw reads on its own, using fastp at Q25 for trimming and MiXCR for clone calling, and kept in-frame beta chains. Merged by CDR3 protein, the rows form single entries marked with the most common genes and DNA. Counted in this sample were some 140,000 distinct CDR3 sequences; 21% of them appeared once. Roughly 2.2% of the sample lies in the top ten. Lymph node samples came from the axillary draining lymph nodes of breast cancer patients. The sequenced sample consisted of axillary lymph node tissue. These receptors originate from a female donor with breast cancer. Some clones in this sample may be carry-over from other donors' samples.

Points on this clonotype: A read error may be the cause here, since a much bigger clone is one base away. This chain connects TRBV5-6 to TRBJ2-1; D possibly corresponds to TRBD2 (8 bases). The germline V and J ends were trimmed by 5 bases and 9 bases, with 24 bases remaining between them. CDR1 and CDR2 from the germline V gene are SGHDT and YYEEEE. CDR3 length: 16 amino acids. As DNA, the CDR3 is TGTGCCAGCAGTCCCGTAGGGGGCGGGGGGTTCAGTGAGCAGTTCTTC. Translation: CASSPVGGGGFSEQFF.

The chain links TRBV28 to TRBJ2-3; D unresolved. The germline V gene encodes CDR1 MDHEN and CDR2 SYDVKM. Trimming stripped 6 bases from V and 0 bases from J, with 7 bases between. This CDR3 contains 13 residues. The CDR3 loop is CASREISTDTQYF. The CDR3 coding sequence is TGTGCCAGCAGGGAGATTAGCACAGATACGCAGTATTTT.

This clonotype was counted ten times or more. The chain uses TRBV24-1 and TRBJ2-3; no clear D. Germline V gene sequence: CDR1 KGHDR, CDR2 SFDVKD. This CDR3 has 13 amino acids. The germline V and J ends were trimmed by 3 bases and 3 bases, with 6 bases remaining between them. The CDR3 bases are TGTGCCACCAGTGATACGCAAACAGATACGCAGTATTTT. Amino acids: CATSDTQTDTQYF.

This clonotype has at least ten counts. The chain uses TRBV18 and TRBJ1-4; unclear D gene. The CDR3 is made up of 13 amino acids. Germline CDR1 reads KGHSH; CDR2 reads LQKENI. V dropped 0 bases and J dropped 6 bases, with 5 bases sitting between them. The CDR3 is CASSPPIDEKLFF. DNA for the CDR3: TGTGCCAGCTCACCACCGATAGATGAAAAACTGTTTTTT.

This clonotype was counted many times. V and J are TRBV5-1 and TRBJ2-7; the D gene is possibly TRBD1 (6 bases). Germline values: CDR1 SGHRS, CDR2 YFSETQ. CDR3 length: 14 residues. Trimming shortened V by 4 bases and J by 2 bases, and 13 bases separated the two germline ends. The CDR3 DNA reads as TGCGCCAGCAGCCCGGACAGCCTTGCCTACGAGCAGTACTTC. Encoded protein: CASSPDSLAYEQYF. The full variable domain, completed using reference TRBV5-1 and TRBJ2-7, is KAGVTQTPRYLIKTRGQQVTLSCSPISGHRSVSWYQQTPGQGLQFLFEYFSETQRNKGNFPGRFSGRQFSNSRSEMNVSTLELGDSALYLCASSPDSLAYEQYFGPGTRLTVT.

Many counts were recorded for this clonotype. The chain combines TRBV20-1 with TRBJ2-2, with D unclear. Germline V CDR1 and CDR2: DFQATT, SNEGSKA (reference sequence). This CDR3 has 13 residues. V was shortened by 0 bases and J by 7 bases, with 9 bases between the two germline ends. The chain's CDR3 is CSAREGIDGELFF. CDR3 DNA: TGCAGTGCTAGAGAGGGAATAGACGGGGAGCTGTTTTTT.

This clonotype was counted a few times. The chain carries TRBV6-1 and TRBJ2-1; the match to TRBD2 covers 9 bases. J lost 3 bases, V lost 11 bases, and 2 bases had no gene match. Germline values: CDR1 MNHNS, CDR2 SASEGT. CDR3 length equals 12 residues. CDR3 residues: CASAGGYNEQFF. The DNA for the CDR3 is TGTGCCTCAGCGGGGGGCTACAATGAGCAGTTCTTC.

With respect to this clonotype: A much larger clone is a single base away; this may be a read error. The rearrangement uses TRBV4-1 and TRBJ1-4; D gene uncertain. Germline assignment: CDR1 MGHRA and CDR2 YSYEKL. The CDR3 length is 13 residues. DNA of the CDR3: TGCGCCAGCAGCGAGAGAACTAATGAAAAACTGCTTTTT. It translates to CASSERTNEKLLF.

This clonotype showed up many times. The gene calls are TRBV7-2 and TRBJ2-3; D unclear. CDR3 size: 14 residues. Germline CDR1 is SGHTA and CDR2 is FQGNSA. V was cut by 5 bases and J by 4 bases, with 13 bases left in between. The CDR3: CASSRYQIADTQYF. The CDR3 DNA sequence: TGTGCCAGCAGCCGTTATCAGATCGCAGATACGCAGTATTTT.

This clonotype occurred many times. The V and J genes are TRBV24-1 and TRBJ1-5; the D is unclear. Germline loops: CDR1 KGHDR, CDR2 SFDVKD. Trimming stripped 6 bases from V and 0 bases from J, with 8 bases between. The CDR3 is made up of 14 amino acids. This chain's CDR3 is CATSRADSNQPQHF. CDR3 in DNA: TGTGCCACCAGTCGCGCTGATAGCAATCAGCCCCAGCATTTT.

Note on this clonotype: Its ends do not fully match the called genes, so a read error is possible. The V and J genes are TRBV7-3 and TRBJ2-7; D is possibly TRBD2 (5 bases). Germline CDR1 reads SGHTA; CDR2 reads FQGTGA. The CDR3 is 15 amino acids. The chain's CDR3 is CASSLAATNTYEQYF. CDR3 in DNA: TGCGCCAGCAGCTTGGCCGCGACTAACACCTACGAGCAGTACTTC.

The chain is built from TRBV2 and TRBJ2-4, with D maybe TRBD1 (6 bases). Germline V gene sequence: CDR1 SNHLY, CDR2 FYNNEI. The CDR3 is 16 residues long. V gave up 8 bases and J gave up 0 bases, with 17 bases separating them. The CDR3 DNA reads TGTGCCAGCTCGGGACACACACTACTAGCCAAAAACATTCAGTACTTC. Encoded protein: CASSGHTLLAKNIQYF.

This clonotype was recorded at least ten times. The J gene is TRBJ2-7, the V gene TRBV18; the D gene is possibly TRBD1 (5 bases). This CDR3 region has 13 residues. Trimming removed 2 bases from V and 3 bases from J, with 8 bases in between. From germline, CDR1 is KGHSH and CDR2 LQKENI. In DNA form, the CDR3 reads TGTGCCAGCTCACCAGGGGCCCACTACGAGCAGTACTTC. Its protein product is CASSPGAHYEQYF.

This clonotype was recorded at least ten times. The chain employs TRBV20-1 and TRBJ2-1, with 13 bases aligning to TRBD2. J gave up 8 bases and V 5 bases, and 12 bases lay outside the gene matches. Germline lookup yields CDR1 DFQATT and CDR2 SNEGSKA (reference sequence). The CDR3 covers 16 residues. The CDR3 nucleotides are TGCAGTGCTGTAGGGACCGGGACTAGCGGGATTTATGAGCAGTTCTTC. Its translation is CSAVGTGTSGIYEQFF.

Details on this clonotype: This sequence may be a read error, since a much larger clone differs from it by one base. The chain links TRBV27 to TRBJ1-6; 9 bases fit TRBD1. The V gene end was trimmed by 6 bases and the J gene end by 8 bases; junction bases not matched to a gene: 11. CDR1 MNHEY and CDR2 SMNVEV come from the germline V gene (reference sequence). The length of the CDR3 is 16 residues. The CDR3 here is CASSRQGGRSDSPLHF. The CDR3 nucleotides read TGTGCCAGCAGCCGACAGGGGGGGCGTTCGGATTCACCCCTCCACTTT.

This clonotype came up many times. CDR3 amino acids: CASSLGRVSETQYF. In nucleotides, the CDR3 is TGTGCCAGCAGCTTAGGTCGGGTCAGTGAGACCCAGTACTTC. The rearrangement joins TRBV7-9 to TRBJ2-5; D is undetermined. CDR3 length: 14 amino acids. The germline V gene encodes CDR1 SEHNR and CDR2 FQNEAQ (reference sequence). The V gene lost 1 base and the J gene lost 5 bases, with 11 bases spanning the gap.

Only a few counts were recorded for this clonotype. This sequence joins TRBV6-1 and TRBJ1-3; TRBD1 is a possible D gene (6 bases). Trimming removed 5 bases at V and 2 bases at J, with 10 bases between. The CDR3 is made up of 14 amino acids. Looked up from germline, CDR1 is MNHNS and CDR2 is SASEGT. Written as DNA, the CDR3 is TGTGCCAGCAGTCCGGGGGCGGCTGGAAACACCATATATTTT. Amino acid sequence: CASSPGAAGNTIYF.

This clonotype was detected many times. The chain carries TRBV7-6 and TRBJ2-7; 8 bases map to TRBD2. The J segment lost 9 bases and the V segment lost 0 bases, leaving 7 bases of the junction unmatched. Germline V gives CDR1 SGHVS, CDR2 FNYEAQ. The CDR3 is 14 amino acids. The CDR3 DNA reads TGTGCCAGCAGCTTAGCTAGCGGGGTGACGATGCAGTACTTC. Translating gives CASSLASGVTMQYF. Complete variable domain (other parts from reference TRBV7-6 and TRBJ2-7): GAGVSQSPRYKVTKRGQDVALRCDPISGHVSLYWYRQALGQGPEFLTYFNYEAQQDKSGLPNDRFSAERPEGSISTLTIQRTEQRDSAMYRCASSLASGVTMQYFGPGTRLTVT.

This clonotype was seen many times. The CDR3 sequence is CSARVGLGGGSNQPQHF. The CDR3 DNA sequence: TGCAGTGCTAGAGTTGGCCTGGGGGGAGGTAGCAATCAGCCCCAGCATTTT. The rearrangement uses TRBV20-1 and TRBJ1-5; D might be TRBD1 (5 bases). CDR1 and CDR2 from the germline V gene are DFQATT and SNEGSKA (reference sequence). The CDR3 loop spans 17 amino acids. Trimming cost V 1 base and J 0 bases, with 16 bases left between them.

This clonotype was seen at least ten times. The DNA for the CDR3 is TGTGCCAGCCGAGAGGGTCTTTCACCCCTCCACTTT. This gives the protein CASREGLSPLHF. The genes are TRBV5-8 and TRBJ1-6; D is unclear. The germline V gene has CDR1 SGHTS and CDR2 YDEGEE. The CDR3 spans 12 residues. V lost 7 bases to trimming and J lost 9 bases, with 11 bases between them. Based on the CDR3 plus reference TRBV5-8 and TRBJ1-6, the full variable domain is EAGVTQSPTHLIKTRGQQATLRCSPISGHTSVYWYQQALGLGLQFLLWYDEGEERNRGNFPPRFSGRQFPNYSSELNVNALELEDSALYLCASREGLSPLHFGNGTRLTVT.

This clonotype was seen at least ten times. The rearrangement joins TRBV18 to TRBJ2-1; no definite D call. This CDR3 contains 14 residues. Germline CDR1 and CDR2: KGHSH and LQKENI. V lost 8 bases and J 4 bases, leaving 15 bases between the germline ends. CDR3 bases: TGTGCCAGCGCGATACGTGAACCATACAATGAGCAGTTCTTC. Its translation is CASAIREPYNEQFF.

The sample holds many counts of this clonotype. The V call is TRBV24-1, the J call TRBJ2-1; 9 nucleotides agree with TRBD2. Trimming cost V 3 bases and J 5 bases; bases outside gene matches: 7. CDR1 and CDR2 (germline): KGHDR, SFDVKD. The CDR3 contains 16 residues. Written as DNA, the CDR3 is TGTGCCACCAGTGATCCTGGGACTAGCCCCCACAATGAGCAGTTCTTC. Protein sequence: CATSDPGTSPHNEQFF.

This clonotype has ten or more counts. V and J are TRBV20-1 and TRBJ2-7; 9 bases align to TRBD2. Germline CDR1 is DFQATT and CDR2 is SNEGSKA (reference sequence). CDR3 size: 13 residues. V was clipped by 5 bases and J by 6 bases; unmatched bases: 8. The CDR3 region has the DNA TGCAGTGCTCCCTTAGCGGGAGCGGGCGAGCAGTACTTC. Translating gives CSAPLAGAGEQYF.

Regarding this clonotype: A much larger clone differs from this one at a single base, so this may be a read error. The chain links TRBV2 to TRBJ2-5, with 8 bases aligning to TRBD1. This CDR3 comprises 16 residues. Per germline, CDR1 SNHLY and CDR2 FYNNEI. The CDR3 here is CAGSPPIRGREETQYF. The CDR3, as DNA: TGTGCCGGCAGTCCACCGATCAGGGGGCGCGAAGAGACCCAGTACTTC.

Comments on this clonotype: A much larger clone differs by one base, so this may be a read error. Here the CDR3 omits its conserved ending phenylalanine or tryptophan, so a read error is the likely source. This chain uses TRBV5-1 with TRBJ2-2; D might be TRBD2 (6 bases). Germline lookup yields CDR1 SGHRS and CDR2 YFSETQ. Trimming removed 1 base at V and 6 bases at J, with 13 bases between. The CDR3 is 15 amino acids. The CDR3 sequence is CASSLIGREAGELFV. The CDR3 coding sequence is TGCGCCAGCAGCTTGATCGGCAGGGAGGCCGGGGAGCTGTTTGTT.

This clonotype appeared many times. The gene calls are TRBV5-1 and TRBJ1-2, with D perhaps TRBD1 (5 bases). V lost 4 bases and J 8 bases, leaving 12 bases between the germline ends. Germline V gives CDR1 SGHRS, CDR2 YFSETQ. The CDR3 has 12 amino acids. CDR3 sequence: CASSPGGVGYTF. The CDR3 DNA reads as TGCGCCAGCAGCCCGGGAGGGGTAGGCTACACCTTC.

In the case of this clonotype: Just one base apart from a much larger clone, this may be a read error. The chain recombines TRBV28 with TRBJ2-7; D might be TRBD2 (6 bases). This CDR3 is built from 16 residues. CDR1 and CDR2 from the germline V gene are MDHEN and SYDVKM. This CDR3 is CAGSFGQPIGRYEQYF. CDR3 DNA: TGTGCCGGCAGTTTTGGTCAGCCGATTGGGAGGTACGAGCAGTACTTC.

This clonotype was seen many times. V and J are TRBV2 and TRBJ1-4; D might be TRBD1 (5 bases). V shed 6 bases and J shed 3 bases, with 14 bases lying between them. Germline V gene data show CDR1 as SNHLY and CDR2 as FYNNEI. CDR3 length: 15 residues. The DNA of the CDR3 is TGTGCCAGCAGCGACCCAGGGACCTCTAATGAAAAACTGTTTTTT. Protein sequence: CASSDPGTSNEKLFF.

This clonotype has at least ten counts. This rearrangement joins TRBV9 to TRBJ2-5; a weak D match, TRBD2 (6 bases). Germline V gene data show CDR1 as SGDLS and CDR2 as YYNGEE. Trimming pared 3 bases from V and 2 bases from J, leaving 11 bases between. The CDR3 length is 14 residues. The CDR3 is CASSGGEFQETQYF. The CDR3, as DNA: TGTGCCAGCAGCGGGGGGGAATTTCAAGAGACCCAGTACTTC.

This clonotype occurred many times. The gene calls are TRBV29-1 and TRBJ2-3, with D maybe TRBD2 (7 bases). The germline V gene encodes CDR1 SQVTM and CDR2 ANQGSEA. The germline V and J ends were trimmed by 0 bases and 5 bases, with 18 bases remaining between them. The CDR3 totals 16 residues. CDR3 loop: CSVEEPQGRGVDTQYF. In DNA form, the CDR3 reads TGCAGCGTTGAAGAGCCCCAGGGGAGGGGGGTAGATACGCAGTATTTT.